This TCR beta chain stems from a study of T cells in Graves' hyperthyroidism and ophthalmopathy. Whole-study results and caveats: Most expanded thyroid clonotypes above 0.001 also appeared in blood.

This clonotype was recorded at least ten times. Its target is not known. The CDR3 has 16 residues. The V end lost 5 bases, the J end lost 1 base, and 14 bases lay between the germline ends. Germline CDR1 reads LNHDA; CDR2 reads SQIVND (reference sequence). The investigators amplified TCR beta CDR3 regions from RNA transcripts. RT-PCR in the first round (using the HTBI primer set) targeted the TCR CDR3. TCRdb analysed the multiplex PCR reads with MiXCR anew, one entry per CDR3 protein. The table lists around 450,000 distinct CDR3 sequences, 15% to 17% of them singletons, with approximately 7.5% in the top ten. Stable Graves' hyperthyroidism denoted no ophthalmopathy progression over 18 months. Each patient was aged 18 to 65 and had newly diagnosed hyperthyroidism of under 2 months' duration. Based on clinical symptoms, serum thyroxine and TRAb, thyroid ultrasound and orbital computed tomography, diagnoses were reached.

The sequence was obtained from a woman aged 18-30 years with Graves' hyperthyroidism. The specimen sequenced was blood. The genes are TRBV19 and TRBJ2-2; D is unclear. CDR3 protein: CASSSIGLGNTGELFF. The CDR3 nucleotides read TGTGCCAGTAGTTCCATAGGCCTCGGGAACACCGGGGAGCTGTTTTTT.